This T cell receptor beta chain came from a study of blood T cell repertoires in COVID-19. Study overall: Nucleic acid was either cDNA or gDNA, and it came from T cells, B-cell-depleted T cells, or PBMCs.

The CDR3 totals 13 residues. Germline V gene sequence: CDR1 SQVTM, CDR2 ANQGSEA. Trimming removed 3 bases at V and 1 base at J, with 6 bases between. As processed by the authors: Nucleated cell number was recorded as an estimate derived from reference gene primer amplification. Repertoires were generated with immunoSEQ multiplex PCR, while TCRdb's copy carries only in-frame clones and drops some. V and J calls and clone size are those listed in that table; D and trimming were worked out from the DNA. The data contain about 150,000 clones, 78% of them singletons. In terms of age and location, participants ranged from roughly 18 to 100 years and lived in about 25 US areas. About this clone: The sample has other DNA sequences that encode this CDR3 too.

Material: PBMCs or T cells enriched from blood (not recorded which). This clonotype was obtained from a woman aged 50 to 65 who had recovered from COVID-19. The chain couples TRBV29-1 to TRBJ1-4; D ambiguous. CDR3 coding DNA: TGCAGCGTTGACGAGGGAACTAATGAAAAACTGTTTTTT. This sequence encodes CSVDEGTNEKLFF.